Reported below is one TCR beta chain. For the second PCR, which ran for about 7 to 11 cycles, a sample-barcoded 5' primer and a J-beta primer mix were used. MiXCR, applied by TCRdb to the 5' RACE reads, yields one record per CDR3 protein. The sample shows 1.6 million or so distinct CDR3 sequences, about 31% of them seen only once. These data are taken from a study of blood T cells in healthy people across ages. V was cut by 5 bases and J by 10 bases, with 16 bases left in between. CDR3 size: 13 residues. CDR1 and CDR2 (germline): MNHEY, SVGAGI. The TCR sequence derives from a woman under 40 in good health. The chain is built from TRBV6-5 and TRBJ2-3, with a possible D match to TRBD2 (6 bases). Sequenced sample: blood. The CDR3 DNA follows: TGTGCCAGCAGTCACGCCGCCGGGGGAGCGCAGTATTTT. Protein: CASSHAAGGAQYF.